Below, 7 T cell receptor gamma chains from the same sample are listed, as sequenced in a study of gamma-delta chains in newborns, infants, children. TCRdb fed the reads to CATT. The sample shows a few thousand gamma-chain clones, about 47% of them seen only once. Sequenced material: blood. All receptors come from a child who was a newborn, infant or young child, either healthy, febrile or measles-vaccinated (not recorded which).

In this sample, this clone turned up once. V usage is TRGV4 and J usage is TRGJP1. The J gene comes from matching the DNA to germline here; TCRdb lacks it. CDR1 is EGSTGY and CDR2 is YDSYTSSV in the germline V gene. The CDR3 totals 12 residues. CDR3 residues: CAFCLTGWFKIF. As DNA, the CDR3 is TGTGCATTCTGCCTCACCGGTTGGTTCAAGATATTT.

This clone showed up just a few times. CDR3 region: CATWDGRVKLF. In DNA form, the CDR3 reads TGTGCCACCTGGGACGGGCGGGTGAAACTCTTT. V and J are TRGV2 and TRGJ1 or TRGJ2. No J gene was available from TCRdb, and it was assigned here by a germline match of the DNA. Germline V lookup: CDR1 EGSNGY, CDR2 YDSYNSKV. The CDR3 has 11 residues. The V segment lost 0 bases and the J segment 12 bases; nucleotides outside the gene matches: 5.

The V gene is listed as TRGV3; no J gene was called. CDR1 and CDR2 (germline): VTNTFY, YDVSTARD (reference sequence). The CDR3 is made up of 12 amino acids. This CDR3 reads CATWDSPNKKLF. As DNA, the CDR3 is TGTGCCACCTGGGACAGTCCTAATAAGAAACTTTTT.

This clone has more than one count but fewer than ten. CDR3 sequence reads: CATWDRNYYKKLF. In DNA form, the CDR3 reads TGTGCCACCTGGGATCGGAATTATTATAAGAAACTCTTT. The V and J genes are TRGV4 and TRGJ1 or TRGJ2. Here the J gene was assigned by germline matching of the DNA, as TCRdb has none. Trimming took 3 bases from V and 0 from J; bases not matched to a gene: 2. The CDR3 has 13 amino acids. In germline, CDR1 is EGSTGY, CDR2 YDSYTSSV.

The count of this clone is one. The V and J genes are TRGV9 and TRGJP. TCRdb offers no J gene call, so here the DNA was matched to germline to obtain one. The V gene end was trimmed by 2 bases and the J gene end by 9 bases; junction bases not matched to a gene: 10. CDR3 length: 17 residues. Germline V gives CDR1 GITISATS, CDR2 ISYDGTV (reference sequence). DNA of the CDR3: TGTGCCTTGTGGGAGGCGCCAAGAGGGTTGGGCAAAAAAATCAAGGTATTT. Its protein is CALWEAPRGLGKKIKVF.

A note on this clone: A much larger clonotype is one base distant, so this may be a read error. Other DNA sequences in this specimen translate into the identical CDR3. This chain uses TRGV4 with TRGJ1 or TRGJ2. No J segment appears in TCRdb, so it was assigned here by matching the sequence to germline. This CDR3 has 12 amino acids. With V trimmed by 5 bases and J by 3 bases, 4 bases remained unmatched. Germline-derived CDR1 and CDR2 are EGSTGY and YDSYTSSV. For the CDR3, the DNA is TGTGCCACCTGGGCGCCTTATTATAAGAAACTCTTT. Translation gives CATWAPYYKKLF.

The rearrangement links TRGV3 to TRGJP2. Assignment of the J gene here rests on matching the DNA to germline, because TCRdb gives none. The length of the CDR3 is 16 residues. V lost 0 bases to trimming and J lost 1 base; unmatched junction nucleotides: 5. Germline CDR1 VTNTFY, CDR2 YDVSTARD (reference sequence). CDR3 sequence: CATWDRLLSSDWIKTF. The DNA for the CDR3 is TGTGCCACCTGGGACAGGCTACTTAGTAGTGATTGGATCAAGACGTTT.